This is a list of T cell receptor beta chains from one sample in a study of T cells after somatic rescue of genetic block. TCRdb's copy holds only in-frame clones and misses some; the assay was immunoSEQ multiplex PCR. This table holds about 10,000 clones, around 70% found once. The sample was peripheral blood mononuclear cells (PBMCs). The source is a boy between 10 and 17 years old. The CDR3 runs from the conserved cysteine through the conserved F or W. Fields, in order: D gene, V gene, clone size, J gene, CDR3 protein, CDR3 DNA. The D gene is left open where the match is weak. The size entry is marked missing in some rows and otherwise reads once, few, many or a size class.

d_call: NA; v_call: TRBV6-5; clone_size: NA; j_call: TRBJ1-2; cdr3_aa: CASSYGDKPGGYTF; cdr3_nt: TGTGCCAGCAGTTACGGGGACAAGCCGGGGGGCTACACCTTC
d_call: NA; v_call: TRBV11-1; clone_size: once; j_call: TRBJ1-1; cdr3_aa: CASSLGQVNTEAFF; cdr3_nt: TGTGCCAGCAGCTTGGGGCAGGTGAACACTGAAGCTTTCTTT
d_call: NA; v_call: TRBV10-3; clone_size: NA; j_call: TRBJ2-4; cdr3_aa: CAISESVGAKNIQYF; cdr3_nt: TGTGCCATCAGTGAGTCGGTGGGAGCCAAAAACATTCAGTACTTC
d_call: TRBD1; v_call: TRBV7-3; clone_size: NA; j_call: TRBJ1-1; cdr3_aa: CASSLIEGRGPFNTEAFF; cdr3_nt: TGTGCCAGCAGCTTAATTGAAGGCAGGGGGCCTTTTAACACTGAAGCTTTCTTT
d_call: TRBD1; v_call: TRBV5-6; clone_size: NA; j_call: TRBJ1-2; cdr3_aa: CVSSRSGQNYGYTF; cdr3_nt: TGTGTCAGCAGCCGCTCGGGACAGAACTATGGCTACACCTTC
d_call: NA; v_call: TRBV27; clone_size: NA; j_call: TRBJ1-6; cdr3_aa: CASSLGNSPLHF; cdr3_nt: TGTGCCAGCAGTTTGGGGAATTCACCCCTCCACTTT
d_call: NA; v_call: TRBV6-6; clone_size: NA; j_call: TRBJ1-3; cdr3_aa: CASSDKSSGNTIYF; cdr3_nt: TGTGCCAGCAGTGACAAGAGCTCTGGAAACACCATATATTTT
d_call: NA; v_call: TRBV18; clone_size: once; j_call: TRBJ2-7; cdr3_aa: CASSPTDKPRYEQYF; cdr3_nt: TGTGCCAGCTCACCTACCGACAAGCCCCGCTACGAGCAGTACTTC
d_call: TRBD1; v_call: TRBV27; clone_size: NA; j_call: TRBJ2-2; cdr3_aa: CASSLTGQGVGTGELFF; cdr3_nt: TGTGCCAGCAGTTTGACCGGACAGGGGGTAGGGACCGGGGAGCTGTTTTTT
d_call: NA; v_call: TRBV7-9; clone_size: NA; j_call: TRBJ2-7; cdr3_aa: CASRQGGWGYEQYF; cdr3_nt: TGTGCCAGCAGACAAGGGGGTTGGGGCTACGAGCAGTACTTC
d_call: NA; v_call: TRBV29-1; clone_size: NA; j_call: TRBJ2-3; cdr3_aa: CSVRPVTRDTQYF; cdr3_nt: TGCAGCGTTCGGCCCGTAACGCGGGATACGCAGTATTTT
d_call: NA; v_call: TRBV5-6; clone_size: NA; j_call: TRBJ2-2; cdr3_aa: CASSLEANTGELFF; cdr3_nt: TGTGCCAGCAGCTTGGAAGCGAACACCGGGGAGCTGTTTTTT
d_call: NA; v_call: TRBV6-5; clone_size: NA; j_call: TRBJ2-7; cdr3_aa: CASSYSGHPSSYEQYF; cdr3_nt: TGTGCCAGCAGTTACTCTGGACACCCGAGCTCCTACGAGCAGTACTTC
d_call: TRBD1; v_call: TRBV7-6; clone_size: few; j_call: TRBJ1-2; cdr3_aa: CASSPVLRTGHGYTF; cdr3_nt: TGTGCCAGCAGCCCAGTCCTCAGGACAGGGCATGGCTACACCTTC
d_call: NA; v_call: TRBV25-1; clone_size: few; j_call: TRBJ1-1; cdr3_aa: CATSAGYMNTEAFF; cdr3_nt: TGTGCCACCTCTGCGGGTTATATGAACACTGAAGCTTTCTTT
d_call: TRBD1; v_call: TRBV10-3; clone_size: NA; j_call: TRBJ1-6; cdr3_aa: CAISLDRGNSPLHF; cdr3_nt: TGTGCCATCAGCTTGGACAGGGGGAATTCACCCCTCCACTTT